The 2 T cell receptor beta chains given below trace back to one sample, sequenced in a study of shared clonotypes between healthy human individuals. Selected positively for CCR7 and CD45RO-negative, naive CD8 cells excluded terminally differentiated effector memory CD45RA+ cells. Here immunoSEQ multiplex PCR was the method, and the copy in TCRdb shows in-frame clones only, minus some. The sample yields about 820,000 clones, 80% to 95% seen once. Sequenced: naive CD8+ T cells sorted from blood. The receptors come from a man aged 30-40 years in good health.

This clone was counted once. J is TRBJ2-3 and V is TRBV9; 9 bases are shared with TRBD2. The V segment lost 3 bases and the J segment 0 bases; nucleotides outside the gene matches: 11. In germline, CDR1 is SGDLS, CDR2 YYNGEE. The CDR3 sequence is 18 residues long. Here the CDR3 DNA reads TGTGCCAGCAGCGAAAATCGACTAGCGGAGGCTAGCACAGATACGCAGTATTTT. This encodes CASSENRLAEASTDTQYF. The full variable domain, rest sourced from reference TRBV9 and TRBJ2-3, is DSGVTQTPKHLITATGQRVTLRCSPRSGDLSVYWYQQSLDQGLQFLIQYYNGEERAKGNILERFSAQQFPDLHSELNLSSLELGDSALYFCASSENRLAEASTDTQYFGPGTRLTVL.

The chain carries TRBV9 and TRBJ1-6, with D perhaps matching TRBD1 (5 bases). Germline V gene lookup returns CDR1 SGDLS and CDR2 YYNGEE. There are 14 residues in the CDR3. The V end was cut by 0 bases, the J end by 5 bases, with 6 bases between. DNA of the CDR3: TGTGCCAGCAGCGTAGTGGACAATAATTCACCCCTCCACTTT. This sequence encodes CASSVVDNNSPLHF.